Below, 31 T cell receptor beta chains from the same sample are listed, as sequenced in a study of PD-1 blockade in classical Hodgkin lymphoma. Some clones are missing from TCRdb's copy, which holds only in-frame ones; the method was immunoSEQ multiplex PCR. Among 100,000 or so clones listed, approximately 90% were seen once. Exposure to brentuximab vedotin varied, and each patient had relapsed following autologous stem cell transplantation. Here the sequenced sample was peripheral blood mononuclear cells (PBMCs), taken before the second cycle of nivolumab. The source of these receptors is a human donor with classical Hodgkin lymphoma.

J is TRBJ2-7 and V is TRBV27, with D perhaps matching TRBD1 or TRBD2 (7 bases each). CDR1 is MNHEY, CDR2 SMNVEV, per germline (reference sequence). V lost 11 bases and J lost 4, with 18 bases in between. The CDR3 loop spans 13 amino acids. The CDR3 here is CAAGGGPTYEQYF. The DNA of the CDR3 is TGTGCCGCAGGGGGGGGGCCTACTTACGAGCAGTACTTC.

J is TRBJ2-1 and V is TRBV4-3; 8 positions agree with TRBD1. In germline, CDR1 is LGHNA, CDR2 YSLEER. This CDR3 spans 16 amino acids. V was clipped by 0 bases and J by 7 bases; unmatched bases: 8. The DNA for the CDR3 is TGCGCCAGCAGCCAAGATTCCGGGACAGGATTAAATGAGCAGTTCTTC. Its translation is CASSQDSGTGLNEQFF.

This clone occurred a few times. The rearrangement uses TRBV5-1 and TRBJ1-2, with D uncertain. The CDR3 is made up of 12 amino acids. The V end lost 0 bases, the J end lost 5 bases, and 5 bases lay between the germline ends. CDR1 is SGHRS and CDR2 is YFSETQ in the germline V gene. CDR3 DNA: TGCGCCAGCAGCTTGGAACAGTATGGCTACACCTTC. Translation: CASSLEQYGYTF.

The chain couples TRBV6-4 to TRBJ1-6; D gene unclear. Germline V gives CDR1 MRHNA, CDR2 SNTAGT. The CDR3 length is 14 residues. With 2 bases removed from V and 10 bases from J, the gap between germline ends came to 12 bases. Written as DNA, the CDR3 is TGTGCCAGCAGTGACGGAAACAGAGGCTCACCCCTCCACTTT. It specifies CASSDGNRGSPLHF.

This sequence joins TRBV7-8 and TRBJ2-5, with D possibly matching TRBD1 (6 bases). Deletions cut 5 bases from V and 4 bases from J, with 14 bases between. Germline values: CDR1 SGHVS, CDR2 FQNEAQ. The CDR3 is 14 amino acids. The CDR3 loop reads CASSPRGSPETQYF. The CDR3 nucleotides read TGTGCCAGCAGCCCTAGGGGGTCCCCAGAGACCCAGTACTTC.

The chain is built from TRBV30 and TRBJ2-1; possibly TRBD1 for D (6 bases). There are 14 residues in the CDR3. Germline V lookup: CDR1 GTSNPN, CDR2 SVGIG (reference sequence). V was trimmed by 1 base and J by 4 bases, leaving 11 bases between them. CDR3 bases: TGTGCCTGGAGTGCCGGGACAAAGTACAATGAGCAGTTCTTC. Residues: CAWSAGTKYNEQFF. The whole variable domain, filled in from reference TRBV30 and TRBJ2-1, reads SQTIHQWPATLVQPVGSPLSLECTVEGTSNPNLYWYRQAAGRGLQLLFYSVGIGQISSEVPQNLSASRPQDRQFILSSKKLLLSDSGFYLCAWSAGTKYNEQFFGPGTRLTVL.

The chain uses TRBV6-6 and TRBJ2-3; D gene ambiguous. This CDR3 region has 13 residues. Trimming pared 6 bases from V and 4 bases from J, leaving 11 bases between. The germline V gene has CDR1 MNHNY and CDR2 SVGAGI (reference sequence). As DNA, the CDR3 is TGTGCCAGCAGACCCCTGCGGCCAGATACGCAGTATTTT. As protein: CASRPLRPDTQYF.

The CDR3 DNA follows: TGTGCCAGCAGCAGCGCCGAGGGGACCTACGAGCAGTACTTC. As protein: CASSSAEGTYEQYF. V usage is TRBV7-9 and J usage is TRBJ2-7, with D perhaps being TRBD1 or TRBD2 (5 bases each). Germline lookup yields CDR1 SEHNR and CDR2 FQNEAQ (reference sequence). The length of the CDR3 is 14 residues. V shed 5 bases and J shed 2 bases, with 13 bases lying between them.

The genes are TRBV6-7 and TRBJ2-7; 11 bases map to TRBD2. TRBV6-7 is an open reading frame whose function is uncertain. With 3 bases clipped from V and 2 bases from J, the junction kept 6 bases outside the gene matches. This CDR3 is 16 amino acids long. The CDR3: CASSYSGTSGTYEQYF. CDR3 in DNA: TGTGCCAGCAGTTATTCCGGGACTAGCGGTACCTACGAGCAGTACTTC.

The chain joins TRBV6-5 to TRBJ1-5; D remains unclear. Germline CDR1 reads MNHEY; CDR2 reads SVGAGI. CDR3 length: 12 amino acids. Trimming shortened V by 10 bases and J by 3 bases, and 10 bases separated the two germline ends. Written as DNA, the CDR3 is TGTGCCACCCACCGACCCAATCAGCCCCAGCATTTT. It encodes CATHRPNQPQHF.

This clone occurred once. The chain joins TRBV11-1 to TRBJ1-1; D call uncertain. V was pared by 4 bases and J by 0 bases, with 6 bases between. The germline V gene has CDR1 SGHAT and CDR2 FQDESV (reference sequence). The CDR3 totals 13 residues. CDR3 nucleotide sequence: TGTGCCAGCAGCTACACCCTGAACACTGAAGCTTTCTTT. It translates to CASSYTLNTEAFF. The full variable domain, rest sourced from reference TRBV11-1 and TRBJ1-1, is EAEVAQSPRYKITEKSQAVAFWCDPISGHATLYWYRQILGQGPELLVQFQDESVVDDSQLPKDRFSAERLKGVDSTLKIQPAELGDSAMYLCASSYTLNTEAFFGQGTRLTVV.

This chain uses TRBV4-1 with TRBJ2-7; D remains unclear. CDR3 size: 13 residues. Germline V gives CDR1 MGHRA, CDR2 YSYEKL. V shed 2 bases and J shed 3 bases, with 8 bases lying between them. CDR3 loop: CASSQTDNYEQYF. The CDR3 DNA is TGCGCCAGCAGCCAAACTGACAACTACGAGCAGTACTTC.

The V gene is TRBV7-2, the J gene TRBJ2-7, with D possibly matching TRBD1 (6 bases). Trimming stripped 1 base from V and 1 base from J, with 11 bases between. The V gene's germline CDR1 is SGHTA and CDR2 FQGNSA. CDR3 length equals 15 residues. CDR3 region: CASSLVSTGSYEQYF. The CDR3 DNA follows: TGTGCCAGCAGCTTAGTATCCACAGGGTCCTACGAGCAGTACTTC.

The chain joins TRBV7-9 to TRBJ1-3; 8 bases agree with TRBD1. Per the germline V gene, CDR1 is SEHNR and CDR2 is FQNEAQ (reference sequence). V shed 2 bases, J shed 4 bases, and the junction held 7 bases outside the gene matches. CDR3 length: 16 residues. CDR3 bases: TGTGCCAGCAGCTTATGGATCGACAGGGGAGGAAACACCATATATTTT. Amino acids: CASSLWIDRGGNTIYF.

This chain joins TRBV30 and TRBJ1-3, with D hard to call. The CDR3 loop spans 15 amino acids. V was trimmed by 1 base and J by 0 bases, leaving 10 bases between them. Germline CDR1 is GTSNPN and CDR2 is SVGIG (reference sequence). This chain's CDR3 is CAWSGWGTSGNTIYF. CDR3 sequence (DNA): TGTGCCTGGAGTGGTTGGGGTACCTCTGGAAACACCATATATTTT. The full variable domain, its missing parts supplied by reference TRBV30 and TRBJ1-3, is SQTIHQWPATLVQPVGSPLSLECTVEGTSNPNLYWYRQAAGRGLQLLFYSVGIGQISSEVPQNLSASRPQDRQFILSSKKLLLSDSGFYLCAWSGWGTSGNTIYFGEGSWLTVV.

The chain combines TRBV6-5 with TRBJ2-7; perhaps TRBD1 as D (6 bases). CDR1 MNHEY and CDR2 SVGAGI come from the germline V gene. The CDR3 has 14 residues. V dropped 6 bases and J dropped 5 bases, with 17 bases sitting between them. In DNA form, the CDR3 reads TGTGCCAGCAGGGTTGACAGGCCGGTGGACGAGCAGTACTTC. Translating it yields CASRVDRPVDEQYF.

The chain combines TRBV6-1 with TRBJ2-5; D is ambiguous. CDR1 MNHNS and CDR2 SASEGT come from the germline V gene. V was cut by 2 bases and J by 1 base, with 11 bases left in between. This CDR3 has 15 residues. The chain's CDR3 is CASSESQAPQETQYF. For the CDR3, the DNA is TGTGCCAGCAGTGAATCCCAAGCTCCCCAAGAGACCCAGTACTTC.

The sample holds one count of this clone. CDR3 bases: TGTGCCAGCAGCTTGGGCTCAGGGAGATTTTCCGAAGCTTTCTTT. It specifies CASSLGSGRFSEAFF. This rearrangement joins TRBV11-2 to TRBJ1-1, with D possibly TRBD1 on 5 matching bases. The length of the CDR3 is 15 residues. V was clipped by 3 bases and J by 8 bases, with 19 bases between them. CDR1 SGHAT and CDR2 FQNNGV come from the germline V gene.

The V gene is TRBV5-5, the J gene TRBJ1-1, with TRBD1 identical over 8 bases. J lost 1 base, V lost 2 bases, and 4 bases had no gene match. This CDR3 has 15 residues. CDR1 and CDR2 (germline): SGHKS, YYEKEE (reference sequence). Here the CDR3 DNA reads TGTGCCAGCAGCTTCTCTGGGACAGGGAACACTGAAGCTTTCTTT. As protein: CASSFSGTGNTEAFF.

The rearrangement joins TRBV19 to TRBJ2-2, with D perhaps TRBD1 (6 bases). Germline CDR1 and CDR2: LNHDA and SQIVND (reference sequence). Trimming stripped 4 bases from V and 4 bases from J, with 10 bases between. The CDR3 consists of 14 residues. CDR3 bases: TGTGCCAGTAGTAGGACAGAGGTCACCGGGGAGCTGTTTTTT. Translation gives CASSRTEVTGELFF.

The chain uses TRBV7-2 and TRBJ2-7; TRBD2 matches at 8 bases. CDR1 is SGHTA, CDR2 FQGNSA, per germline. The CDR3 extends over 15 amino acids. Trimming removed 2 bases from V and 3 bases from J; junction bases left unmatched: 6. As DNA, the CDR3 is TGTGCCAGCAGCTTACTCCAGCGGGGGTTCTACGAGCAGTACTTC. Translation gives CASSLLQRGFYEQYF.

This clone was observed a single time. The chain is built from TRBV18 and TRBJ1-6; weak D call: TRBD1 (6 bases). V lost 2 bases and J lost 9, with 14 bases in between. The germline V gene has CDR1 KGHSH and CDR2 LQKENI. The CDR3 has 15 residues. The CDR3 DNA follows: TGTGCCAGCTCACCAGCAGGGGACTCAAGTTCACCCCTCCACTTT. Translation: CASSPAGDSSSPLHF.

CDR3 sequence reads: CASSQGGVGGGRAETQYF. The CDR3 region has the DNA TGTGCCAGCAGCCAAGGAGGCGTCGGCGGGGGGAGGGCGGAGACCCAGTACTTC. The chain recombines TRBV14 with TRBJ2-5; 8 bases fit TRBD2. Germline CDR1 reads SGHDN; CDR2 reads FVKESK. The CDR3 sequence is 18 residues long. With V trimmed by 1 base and J by 5 bases, 15 bases remained unmatched. The full variable domain, in which reference TRBV14 and TRBJ2-5 provide the parts outside the CDR3, is EAGVTQFPSHSVIEKGQTVTLRCDPISGHDNLYWYRRVMGKEIKFLLHFVKESKQDESGMPNNRFLAERTGGTYSTLKVQPAELEDSGVYFCASSQGGVGGGRAETQYFGPGTRLLVL.

In DNA form, the CDR3 reads TGTGCCAGCAGTCGGGACACGAAGGCCCCCTACGAGCAGTACTTC. Its protein product is CASSRDTKAPYEQYF. The V call is TRBV7-9, the J call TRBJ2-7; possible D gene TRBD1, 6 bases. V lost 6 bases and J lost 2, with 17 bases in between. Germline CDR1 SEHNR, CDR2 FQNEAQ (reference sequence). This CDR3 contains 15 residues.

The chain is built from TRBV30 and TRBJ1-1; D remains ambiguous. With 0 bases removed from V and 0 bases from J, the gap between germline ends came to 5 bases. The germline gives CDR1 GTSNPN, CDR2 SVGIG (reference sequence). The CDR3 length is 13 residues. The CDR3 here is CAWSVRLNTEAFF. The CDR3 DNA reads as TGTGCCTGGAGTGTCAGACTGAACACTGAAGCTTTCTTT.

This chain links TRBV6-5 with TRBJ2-1; a possible D gene is TRBD2 (6 bases). Germline V gene data show CDR1 as MNHEY and CDR2 as SVGAGI. This CDR3 region has 15 residues. The V end was cut by 2 bases, the J end by 2 bases, with 10 bases between. The CDR3 DNA is TGTGCCAGCAGTTACGGGGGGACCCCCTACAATGAGCAGTTCTTC. This codes for CASSYGGTPYNEQFF.

The chain links TRBV28 to TRBJ2-1; no clear D gene. This CDR3 is built from 14 residues. V was pared by 1 base and J by 3 bases, with 7 bases between. Germline assignment: CDR1 MDHEN and CDR2 SYDVKM. CDR3 bases: TGTGCCAGCAGTTTATACGGCCTCTACAATGAGCAGTTCTTC. Its translation is CASSLYGLYNEQFF.

This chain joins TRBV2 and TRBJ2-7; 10 bases match TRBD1. The CDR3 loop spans 13 amino acids. With 4 bases clipped from V and 6 bases from J, the junction kept 3 bases outside the gene matches. Germline V gene data show CDR1 as SNHLY and CDR2 as FYNNEI. The CDR3 sequence: CASSGGTGVEQYF. The CDR3 DNA follows: TGTGCCAGCAGTGGGGGGACAGGGGTCGAGCAGTACTTC.

V gene TRBV16 combines with J gene TRBJ2-7; D unclear. The germline CDR1 and CDR2 sequences are KGHSY and FQNENV. V shed 1 base and J shed 5 bases, with 12 bases lying between them. The CDR3 spans 14 residues. The CDR3 DNA follows: TGTGCCAGCAGCCAATTCGGCGGCAACCACGAGCAGTACTTC. Residues: CASSQFGGNHEQYF.

This clone turned up a few times. The rearrangement uses TRBV5-4 and TRBJ2-5, with D hard to call. CDR1 and CDR2 (germline): SGHNT, YYREEE (reference sequence). V was cut by 2 bases and J by 2 bases, with 10 bases left in between. The CDR3 runs 14 residues. This CDR3 is CASSFVGGQETQYF. DNA of the CDR3: TGTGCCAGCAGCTTCGTCGGCGGTCAAGAGACCCAGTACTTC.

This chain uses TRBV7-9 with TRBJ2-3; weak D call: TRBD1 (6 bases). Germline V gene data show CDR1 as SEHNR and CDR2 as FQNEAQ (reference sequence). This CDR3 contains 11 residues. Trimming left V 10 bases short and J 10 bases short, with 15 bases between. The CDR3 loop reads CAIRGRTPQYF. CDR3 DNA sequence: TGTGCCATCAGGGGAAGGACGCCGCAGTATTTT.